The text below deals with one T cell receptor (beta chain). 60 Vbeta and 13 Jbeta primers were used in PCR. Assay used: immunoSEQ multiplex PCR; TCRdb lists only in-frame clones, some missing. The top ten hold 2.7% of the sample, which has approximately 240,000 clones, 75% to 85% seen once. CDR3 length: 15 amino acids. V lost 1 base and J lost 8, with 14 bases in between. Germline V gene sequence: CDR1 MNHEY, CDR2 SMNVEV (reference sequence). This record comes from a study of cytomegalovirus exposure and HLA in healthy donors. The chain joins TRBV27 to TRBJ1-4, with a tentative D call TRBD1 (5 bases). The TCR sequence derives from a woman aged 60-75 years in good health and CMV-seropositive. The sample comprised PBMCs. The CDR3 sequence is CASSLFGRVQEKLFF. The CDR3 bases are TGTGCCAGCAGTTTATTCGGCAGGGTACAGGAAAAACTGTTTTTT.